The 5 T cell receptor beta chains reported below all come from one sample, sequenced in a study of spatial heterogeneity in lung cancer. From the 5' RACE reads, TCRdb called clonotypes with MiXCR, one entry per CDR3 protein. This repertoire shows 95,000 to 120,000 distinct CDR3 sequences, 10% to 11% found once; its top ten account for 24%. Described time point: blood at routine non-recurrence follow-up after resection. Sequencing was performed on PBMCs, taken at follow-up. These receptors originate from a female donor with early-stage non-small cell lung cancer.

This clonotype was counted many times. The CDR3: CSANPSVYGYTF. The CDR3 nucleotides are TGCAGCGCGAACCCTTCAGTCTATGGCTACACCTTC. The chain uses TRBV29-1 and TRBJ1-2, with no clear D. Looked up from germline, CDR1 is SQVTM and CDR2 is ANQGSEA. The length of the CDR3 is 12 residues. The V gene lost 7 bases and the J gene lost 4 bases, with 13 bases spanning the gap.

J is TRBJ2-5 and V is TRBV28; no reliable D call. With 5 bases removed from V and 5 bases from J, the gap between germline ends came to 12 bases. The CDR3 runs to 13 residues. Looked up from germline, CDR1 is MDHEN and CDR2 is SYDVKM. The CDR3: CASSHPALETQYF. CDR3 nucleotide sequence: TGTGCCAGCAGTCACCCAGCCTTGGAGACCCAGTACTTC.

This clonotype was detected ten times or more. The rearrangement links TRBV5-6 to TRBJ2-3, with a weak D call TRBD1 (5 bases). V lost 2 bases and J lost 5, with 6 bases in between. Germline loops: CDR1 SGHDT, CDR2 YYEEEE. The CDR3 contains 12 residues. Here the CDR3 reads CASSFTGDTQYF. In DNA, the CDR3 is TGTGCCAGCAGCTTTACAGGAGATACGCAGTATTTT.

This clonotype occurred a few times. The rearrangement uses TRBV9 and TRBJ2-3; D is perhaps TRBD2 (5 bases). This CDR3 contains 14 residues. V gave up 0 bases and J gave up 4 bases, with 9 bases separating them. In germline, CDR1 is SGDLS, CDR2 YYNGEE. The CDR3 DNA follows: TGTGCCAGCAGCGTAGTAGCGAGCGCAGATACGCAGTATTTT. Protein: CASSVVASADTQYF.

The rearrangement joins TRBV29-1 to TRBJ2-1, with TRBD2 identical over 9 bases. J was trimmed by 9 bases and V by 5 bases; bases with no gene match: 8. Germline V gives CDR1 SQVTM, CDR2 ANQGSEA. The CDR3 sequence is 13 residues long. The CDR3 DNA sequence: TGCAGCGTTCCGGGACTAGCTTTACGTGAGCAGTTCTTC. Its translation is CSVPGLALREQFF.